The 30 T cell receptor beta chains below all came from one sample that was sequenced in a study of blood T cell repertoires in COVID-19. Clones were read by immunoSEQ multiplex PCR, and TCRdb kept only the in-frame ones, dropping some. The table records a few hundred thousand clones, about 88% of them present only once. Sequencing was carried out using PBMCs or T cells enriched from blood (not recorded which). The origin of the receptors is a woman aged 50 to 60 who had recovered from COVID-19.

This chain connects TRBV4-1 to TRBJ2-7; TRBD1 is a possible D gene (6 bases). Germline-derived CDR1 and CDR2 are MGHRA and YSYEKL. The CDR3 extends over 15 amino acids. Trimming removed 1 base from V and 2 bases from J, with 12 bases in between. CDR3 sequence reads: CASSQGPAGAYEQYF. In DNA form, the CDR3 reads TGCGCCAGCAGCCAAGGTCCCGCAGGGGCCTACGAGCAGTACTTC.

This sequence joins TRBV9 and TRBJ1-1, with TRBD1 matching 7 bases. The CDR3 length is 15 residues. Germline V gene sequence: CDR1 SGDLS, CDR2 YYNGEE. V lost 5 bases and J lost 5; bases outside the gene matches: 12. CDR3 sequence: CASSPLDRVVTEAFF. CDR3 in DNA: TGTGCCAGCAGTCCACTAGACAGGGTTGTAACTGAAGCTTTCTTT.

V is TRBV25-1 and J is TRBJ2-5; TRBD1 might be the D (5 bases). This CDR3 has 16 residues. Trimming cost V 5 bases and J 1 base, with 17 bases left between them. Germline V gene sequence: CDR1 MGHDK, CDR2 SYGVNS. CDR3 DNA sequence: TGTGCCAGCAGTCCGGGCAGGGTGGCTTCCCAAGAGACCCAGTACTTC. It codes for CASSPGRVASQETQYF.

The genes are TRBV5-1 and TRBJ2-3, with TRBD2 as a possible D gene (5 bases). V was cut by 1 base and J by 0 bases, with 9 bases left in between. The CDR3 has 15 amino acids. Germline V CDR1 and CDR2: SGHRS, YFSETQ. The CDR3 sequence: CASSLMASSTDTQYF. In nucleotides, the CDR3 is TGCGCCAGCAGCTTGATGGCTAGCAGCACAGATACGCAGTATTTT.

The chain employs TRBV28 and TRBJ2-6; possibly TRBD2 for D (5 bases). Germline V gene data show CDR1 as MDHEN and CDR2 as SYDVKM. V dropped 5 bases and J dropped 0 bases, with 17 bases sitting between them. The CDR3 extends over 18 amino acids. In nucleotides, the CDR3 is TGTGCCAGCAGTCATGGGCTGAGGGCTCCCTCTGGGGCCAACGTCCTGACTTTC. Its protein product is CASSHGLRAPSGANVLTF.

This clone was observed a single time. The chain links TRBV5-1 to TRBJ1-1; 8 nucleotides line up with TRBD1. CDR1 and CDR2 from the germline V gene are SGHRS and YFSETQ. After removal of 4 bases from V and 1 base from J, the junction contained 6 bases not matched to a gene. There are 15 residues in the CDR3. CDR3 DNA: TGCGCCAGCAGCAACTCCGGGACAGGGAACACTGAAGCTTTCTTT. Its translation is CASSNSGTGNTEAFF. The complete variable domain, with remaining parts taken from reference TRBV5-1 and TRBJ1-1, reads KAGVTQTPRYLIKTRGQQVTLSCSPISGHRSVSWYQQTPGQGLQFLFEYFSETQRNKGNFPGRFSGRQFSNSRSEMNVSTLELGDSALYLCASSNSGTGNTEAFFGQGTRLTVV.

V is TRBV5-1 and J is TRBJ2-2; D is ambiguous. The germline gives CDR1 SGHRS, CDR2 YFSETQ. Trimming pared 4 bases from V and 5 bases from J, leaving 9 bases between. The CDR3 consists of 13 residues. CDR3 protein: CASSPRETGELFF. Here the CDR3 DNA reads TGCGCCAGCAGCCCTCGCGAAACCGGGGAGCTGTTTTTT.

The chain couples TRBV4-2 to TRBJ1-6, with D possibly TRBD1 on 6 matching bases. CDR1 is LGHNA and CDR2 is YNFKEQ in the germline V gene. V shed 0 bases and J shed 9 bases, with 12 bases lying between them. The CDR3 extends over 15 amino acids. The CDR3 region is CASSQDPGTISPLHF. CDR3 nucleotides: TGTGCCAGCAGCCAAGATCCGGGGACAATTTCACCCCTCCACTTT.

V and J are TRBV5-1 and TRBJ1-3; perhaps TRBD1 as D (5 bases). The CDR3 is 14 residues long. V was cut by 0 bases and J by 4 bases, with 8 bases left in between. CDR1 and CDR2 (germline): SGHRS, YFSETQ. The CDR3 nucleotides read TGCGCCAGCAGCTTGGCACGGGGGGGAAACACCATATATTTT. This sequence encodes CASSLARGGNTIYF. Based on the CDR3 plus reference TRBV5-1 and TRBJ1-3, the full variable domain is KAGVTQTPRYLIKTRGQQVTLSCSPISGHRSVSWYQQTPGQGLQFLFEYFSETQRNKGNFPGRFSGRQFSNSRSEMNVSTLELGDSALYLCASSLARGGNTIYFGEGSWLTVV.

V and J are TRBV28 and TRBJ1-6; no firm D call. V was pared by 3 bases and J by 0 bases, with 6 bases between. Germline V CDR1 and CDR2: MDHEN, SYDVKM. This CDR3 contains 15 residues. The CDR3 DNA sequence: TGTGCCAGCAGTTTGTTTAGCTCCTATAATTCACCCCTCCACTTT. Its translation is CASSLFSSYNSPLHF.

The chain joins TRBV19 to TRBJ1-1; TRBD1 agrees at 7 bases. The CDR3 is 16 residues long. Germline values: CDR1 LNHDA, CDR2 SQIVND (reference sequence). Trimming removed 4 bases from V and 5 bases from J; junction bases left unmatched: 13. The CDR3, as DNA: TGTGCCAGTAGTACGGCACGACAGGGCTTGACGACTGAAGCTTTCTTT. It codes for CASSTARQGLTTEAFF.

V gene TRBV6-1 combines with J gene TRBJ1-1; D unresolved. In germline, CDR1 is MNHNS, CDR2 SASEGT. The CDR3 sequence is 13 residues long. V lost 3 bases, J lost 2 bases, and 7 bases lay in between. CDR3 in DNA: TGTGCCAGCAGTGATAATCTCAACACTGAAGCTTTCTTT. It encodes CASSDNLNTEAFF.

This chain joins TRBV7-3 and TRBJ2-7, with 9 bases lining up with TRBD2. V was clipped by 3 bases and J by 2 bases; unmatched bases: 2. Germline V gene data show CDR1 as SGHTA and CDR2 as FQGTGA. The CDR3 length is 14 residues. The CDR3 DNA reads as TGTGCCAGCAGCTTGGCGGGAGGGACCTACGAGCAGTACTTC. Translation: CASSLAGGTYEQYF.

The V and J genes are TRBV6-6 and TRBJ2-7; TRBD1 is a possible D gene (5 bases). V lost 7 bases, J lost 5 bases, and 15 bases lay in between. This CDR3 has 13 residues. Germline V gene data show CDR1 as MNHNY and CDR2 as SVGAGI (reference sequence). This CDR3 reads CASTNGALHEQYF. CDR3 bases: TGTGCCAGCACCAATGGGGCATTGCACGAGCAGTACTTC.

In DNA, the CDR3 is TGTGCCAGTCGACCAGGACTAAATCAGCCCCAGCATTTT. It codes for CASRPGLNQPQHF. This sequence joins TRBV2 and TRBJ1-5; D unresolved. CDR1 SNHLY and CDR2 FYNNEI come from the germline V gene. Deletions cut 9 bases from V and 4 bases from J, with 13 bases between. CDR3 size: 13 residues.

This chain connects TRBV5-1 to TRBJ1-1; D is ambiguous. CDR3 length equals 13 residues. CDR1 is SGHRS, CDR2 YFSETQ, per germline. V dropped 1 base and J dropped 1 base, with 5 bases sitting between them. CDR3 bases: TGCGCCAGCAGCTTGCTAGGGAACACTGAAGCTTTCTTT. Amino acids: CASSLLGNTEAFF.

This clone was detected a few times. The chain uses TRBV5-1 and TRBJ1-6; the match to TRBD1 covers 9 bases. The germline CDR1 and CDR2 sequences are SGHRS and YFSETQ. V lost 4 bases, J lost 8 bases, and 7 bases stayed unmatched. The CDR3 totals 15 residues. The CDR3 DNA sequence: TGCGCCAGCAGCAAAAATCGACAGGGGGATTCACCCCTCCACTTT. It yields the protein CASSKNRQGDSPLHF.

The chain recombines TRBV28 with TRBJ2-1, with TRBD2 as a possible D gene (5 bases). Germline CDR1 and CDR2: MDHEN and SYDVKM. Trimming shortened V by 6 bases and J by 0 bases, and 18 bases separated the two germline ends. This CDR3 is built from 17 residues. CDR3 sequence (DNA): TGTGCCAGCAGAGAAAACCCTAGCACCCGCTCCTACAATGAGCAGTTCTTC. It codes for CASRENPSTRSYNEQFF.

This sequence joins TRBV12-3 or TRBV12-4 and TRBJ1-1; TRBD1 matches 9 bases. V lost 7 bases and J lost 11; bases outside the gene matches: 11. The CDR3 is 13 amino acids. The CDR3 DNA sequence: TGTGCCAGCAACCGGGACAGGGAAGATGCGGCTTTCTTT. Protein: CASNRDREDAAFF.

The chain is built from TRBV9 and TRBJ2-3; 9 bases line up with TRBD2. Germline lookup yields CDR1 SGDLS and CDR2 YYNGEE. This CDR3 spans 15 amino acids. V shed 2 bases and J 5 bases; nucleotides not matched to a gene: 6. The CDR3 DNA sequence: TGTGCCAGCAGCGTTGTGGGAGCGGGAGGAGATACGCAGTATTTT. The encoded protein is CASSVVGAGGDTQYF. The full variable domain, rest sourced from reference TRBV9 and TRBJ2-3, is DSGVTQTPKHLITATGQRVTLRCSPRSGDLSVYWYQQSLDQGLQFLIQYYNGEERAKGNILERFSAQQFPDLHSELNLSSLELGDSALYFCASSVVGAGGDTQYFGPGTRLTVL.

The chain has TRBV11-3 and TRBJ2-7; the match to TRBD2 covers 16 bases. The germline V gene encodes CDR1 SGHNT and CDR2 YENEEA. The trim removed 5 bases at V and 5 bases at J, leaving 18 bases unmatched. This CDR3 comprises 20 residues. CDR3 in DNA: TGTGCCAGCAGCCGTAGAGTTCCGGGACTAGCGGGAGGGCCTCTGGACGAGCAGTACTTC. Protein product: CASSRRVPGLAGGPLDEQYF.

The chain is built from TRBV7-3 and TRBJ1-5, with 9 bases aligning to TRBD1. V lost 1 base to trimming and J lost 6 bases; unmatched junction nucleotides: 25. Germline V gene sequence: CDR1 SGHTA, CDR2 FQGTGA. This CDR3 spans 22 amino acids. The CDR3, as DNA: TGTGCCAGCAGCTTAAGGGTAGAGTTTACGGGACAGGGAACAATGAGGGGTCAGCCCCAGCATTTT. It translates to CASSLRVEFTGQGTMRGQPQHF.

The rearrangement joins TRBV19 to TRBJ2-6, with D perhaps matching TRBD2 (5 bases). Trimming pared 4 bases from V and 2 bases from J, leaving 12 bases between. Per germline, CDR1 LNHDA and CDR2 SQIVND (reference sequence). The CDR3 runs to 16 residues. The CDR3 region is CASSTRGGTGANVLTF. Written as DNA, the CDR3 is TGTGCCAGTAGTACGCGTGGAGGTACTGGGGCCAACGTCCTGACTTTC.

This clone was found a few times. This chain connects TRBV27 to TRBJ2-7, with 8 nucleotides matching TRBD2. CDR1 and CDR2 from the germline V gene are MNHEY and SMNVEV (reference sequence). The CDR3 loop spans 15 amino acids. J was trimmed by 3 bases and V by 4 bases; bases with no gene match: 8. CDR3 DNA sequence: TGTGCCAGCAGTTCTCCTCGCGCGGGAGGCTACGAGCAGTACTTC. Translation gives CASSSPRAGGYEQYF.

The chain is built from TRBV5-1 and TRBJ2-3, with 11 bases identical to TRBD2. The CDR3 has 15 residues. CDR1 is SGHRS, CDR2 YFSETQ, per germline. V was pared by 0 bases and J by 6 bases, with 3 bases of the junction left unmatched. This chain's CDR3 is CASSLELAGDDTQYF. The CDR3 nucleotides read TGCGCCAGCAGCTTGGAACTAGCGGGAGATGATACGCAGTATTTT. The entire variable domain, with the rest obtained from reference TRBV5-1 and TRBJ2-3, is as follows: KAGVTQTPRYLIKTRGQQVTLSCSPISGHRSVSWYQQTPGQGLQFLFEYFSETQRNKGNFPGRFSGRQFSNSRSEMNVSTLELGDSALYLCASSLELAGDDTQYFGPGTRLTVL.

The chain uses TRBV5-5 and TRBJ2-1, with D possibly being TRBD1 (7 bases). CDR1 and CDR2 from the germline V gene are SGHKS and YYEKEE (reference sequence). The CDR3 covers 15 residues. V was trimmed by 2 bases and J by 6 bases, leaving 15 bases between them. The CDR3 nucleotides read TGTGCCAGCAGCTTTCGCGGGACAGCTATCAATGAGCAGTTCTTC. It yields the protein CASSFRGTAINEQFF.

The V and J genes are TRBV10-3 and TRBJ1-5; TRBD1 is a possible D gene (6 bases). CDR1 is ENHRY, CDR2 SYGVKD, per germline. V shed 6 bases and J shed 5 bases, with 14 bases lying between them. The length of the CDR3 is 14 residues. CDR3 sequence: CAIRMDSWDQPQHF. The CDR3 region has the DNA TGTGCCATCAGGATGGACAGTTGGGATCAGCCCCAGCATTTT.

The CDR3: CASRVRVGTEAFF. In DNA, the CDR3 is TGCGCCAGCAGAGTCAGGGTAGGAACTGAAGCTTTCTTT. The V gene is TRBV5-1, the J gene TRBJ1-1; D possibly corresponds to TRBD1 (5 bases). CDR3 length: 13 amino acids. V was pared by 5 bases and J by 5 bases, with 13 bases between. Germline assignment: CDR1 SGHRS and CDR2 YFSETQ.

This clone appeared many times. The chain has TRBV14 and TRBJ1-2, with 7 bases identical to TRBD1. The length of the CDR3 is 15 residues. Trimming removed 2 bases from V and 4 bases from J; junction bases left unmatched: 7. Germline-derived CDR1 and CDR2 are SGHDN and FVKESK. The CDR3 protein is CASSQTRGNPYGYTF. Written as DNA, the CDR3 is TGTGCCAGCAGCCAAACCAGGGGGAACCCCTATGGCTACACCTTC.

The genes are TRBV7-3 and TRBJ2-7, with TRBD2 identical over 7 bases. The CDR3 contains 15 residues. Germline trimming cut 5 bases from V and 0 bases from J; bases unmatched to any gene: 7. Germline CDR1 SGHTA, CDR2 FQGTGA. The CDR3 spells CASSPFGGSSYEQYF. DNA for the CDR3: TGTGCCAGCAGCCCCTTCGGGGGGAGCTCCTACGAGCAGTACTTC.